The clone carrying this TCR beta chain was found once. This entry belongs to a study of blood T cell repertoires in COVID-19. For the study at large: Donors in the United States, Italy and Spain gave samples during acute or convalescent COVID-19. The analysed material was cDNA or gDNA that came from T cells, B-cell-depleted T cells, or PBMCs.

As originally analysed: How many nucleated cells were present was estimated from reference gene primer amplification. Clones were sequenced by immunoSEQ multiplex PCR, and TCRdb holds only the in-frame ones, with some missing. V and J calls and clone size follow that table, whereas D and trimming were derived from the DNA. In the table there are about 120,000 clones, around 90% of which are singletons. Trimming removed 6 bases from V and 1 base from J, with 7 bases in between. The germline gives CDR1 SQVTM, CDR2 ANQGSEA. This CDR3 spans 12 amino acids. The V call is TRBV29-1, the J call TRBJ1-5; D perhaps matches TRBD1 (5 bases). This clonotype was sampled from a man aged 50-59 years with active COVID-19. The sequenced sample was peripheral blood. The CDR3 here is CSVGGSNQPQHF. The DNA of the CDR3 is TGCAGCGTCGGGGGGAGCAATCAGCCCCAGCATTTT.